Following are 28 T cell receptor beta chains from one sample sequenced in a study of cytomegalovirus exposure and HLA in healthy donors (dated by TCRdb to the late 2010s). Library preparation employed the immunoSEQ multiplex PCR assay. For the multiplex PCR, a mixture combining 60 forward primers for TCR Vbeta segments and 13 reverse primers for TCR Jbeta segments was used. TCRdb holds this immuneACCESS table with in-frame rearrangements only. Some clones are missing; in checked studies, unresolved V genes explain under half, and the rest has no known cause. Here the sample has about 140,000 clones; about 80% occur a single time. Clones ranked in the top ten supply less than 3% of the sample. What was sequenced was PBMCs. The receptor set was obtained from a female donor in good health and CMV-seronegative.

For the CDR3, the DNA is TGTGCCAGCACCCTAGAACCTAACTATGGCTACACCTTC. It encodes CASTLEPNYGYTF. The rearrangement joins TRBV28 to TRBJ1-2; D is unresolved. Germline assignment: CDR1 MDHEN and CDR2 SYDVKM. The CDR3 sequence is 13 residues long. Trimming left V 7 bases short and J 0 bases short, with 9 bases between.

The CDR3 DNA is TGTGCCAGTAGGCTTACTTCTGGAAACACCATATATTTT. Protein: CASRLTSGNTIYF. V usage is TRBV19 and J usage is TRBJ1-3; D is uncertain. This CDR3 is built from 13 residues. Trimming shortened V by 6 bases and J by 1 base, and 7 bases separated the two germline ends. Germline V gene lookup returns CDR1 LNHDA and CDR2 SQIVND (reference sequence).

The rearrangement links TRBV18 to TRBJ2-3; D remains unclear. The CDR3 contains 16 residues. Germline values: CDR1 KGHSH, CDR2 LQKENI. V was trimmed by 1 base and J by 1 base, leaving 12 bases between them. In nucleotides, the CDR3 is TGTGCCAGCTCACCACTCCCCCTTACTGGCACAGATACGCAGTATTTT. Translation gives CASSPLPLTGTDTQYF.

The rearrangement links TRBV30 to TRBJ2-5; 7 bases agree with TRBD2. CDR1 and CDR2 (germline): GTSNPN, SVGIG (reference sequence). CDR3 length: 13 residues. V shed 0 bases, J shed 2 bases, and the junction held 0 bases outside the gene matches. This chain's CDR3 is CAWSVGLQETQYF. The CDR3 nucleotides are TGTGCCTGGAGTGTGGGACTACAAGAGACCCAGTACTTC.

This chain joins TRBV7-2 and TRBJ2-1, with TRBD2 matching over 7 bases. Germline CDR1 is SGHTA and CDR2 is FQGNSA. This CDR3 spans 14 amino acids. J was trimmed by 4 bases and V by 7 bases; bases with no gene match: 7. In nucleotides, the CDR3 is TGTGCCAGCAAGCGGGCTAGCGGTTACAATGAGCAGTTCTTC. This encodes CASKRASGYNEQFF.

This clone turned up a few times. DNA for the CDR3: TGTGCCAGCAGTGTATTGGGACAGGGGAGCACTGAAGCTTTCTTT. This sequence encodes CASSVLGQGSTEAFF. The chain couples TRBV6-1 to TRBJ1-1; 10 bases agree with TRBD1. Germline V gene data show CDR1 as MNHNS and CDR2 as SASEGT. The CDR3 is 15 residues long. J lost 4 bases, V lost 4 bases, and 6 bases had no gene match.

The CDR3 DNA sequence: TGTGCCAGCAGTGAGAATGCAGTTGTAACCGGGGAGCTGTTTTTT. It yields the protein CASSENAVVTGELFF. This chain uses TRBV6-1 with TRBJ2-2; no firm D call. This CDR3 comprises 15 residues. Trimming shortened V by 3 bases and J by 5 bases, and 13 bases separated the two germline ends. CDR1 MNHNS and CDR2 SASEGT come from the germline V gene.

V and J are TRBV30 and TRBJ2-3, with 7 bases that match TRBD2. The CDR3 totals 11 residues. Trimming removed 6 bases from V and 8 bases from J; junction bases left unmatched: 5. Germline lookup yields CDR1 GTSNPN and CDR2 SVGIG (reference sequence). The CDR3 reads CACISGTTQYF. The CDR3 DNA sequence: TGTGCCTGTATCAGCGGGACTACGCAGTATTTT.

This clone has a handful of counts. The chain recombines TRBV4-1 with TRBJ2-7; 9 nucleotides line up with TRBD2. With V trimmed by 1 base and J by 3 bases, 1 base remained unmatched. CDR3 size: 14 residues. In germline, CDR1 is MGHRA, CDR2 YSYEKL. The CDR3 DNA follows: TGCGCCAGCAGCCAAGTACTAGCGGGCTACGAGCAGTACTTC. Protein product: CASSQVLAGYEQYF.

J is TRBJ2-2 and V is TRBV18; 8 bases map to TRBD2. CDR3 length: 15 amino acids. The V gene end was trimmed by 2 bases and the J gene end by 3 bases; junction bases not matched to a gene: 2. In germline, CDR1 is KGHSH, CDR2 LQKENI. CDR3 in amino acids: CASSPYGGDTGELFF. The CDR3 DNA follows: TGTGCCAGCTCACCATACGGGGGGGACACCGGGGAGCTGTTTTTT.

The chain recombines TRBV27 with TRBJ2-5, with D possibly matching TRBD2 (5 bases). TRBJ2-7 matches the DNA end more closely, so the J call is doubtful. This CDR3 spans 13 amino acids. Germline V gene data show CDR1 as MNHEY and CDR2 as SMNVEV (reference sequence). CDR3 protein: CASSRTPLYEQYF. CDR3 in DNA: TGTGCCAGCAGTCGGACTCCATTGTACGAGCAGTACTTC.

V gene TRBV7-2 combines with J gene TRBJ1-5; tentative D call: TRBD1 (6 bases). This CDR3 has 14 residues. In germline, CDR1 is SGHTA, CDR2 FQGNSA. V was clipped by 4 bases and J by 7 bases, with 14 bases between them. The CDR3 is CASSWAGVFQPQHF. For the CDR3, the DNA is TGTGCCAGCAGCTGGGCAGGGGTTTTCCAGCCCCAGCATTTT.

The chain joins TRBV28 to TRBJ2-1; 12 bases are a match to TRBD2. The CDR3 contains 17 residues. Germline CDR1 MDHEN, CDR2 SYDVKM. The trim removed 5 bases at V and 10 bases at J, leaving 15 bases unmatched. CDR3 protein: CASSPGLGASGRAEQFF. In nucleotides, the CDR3 is TGTGCCAGCAGTCCCGGATTGGGGGCTAGCGGGAGGGCCGAGCAGTTCTTC.

The chain employs TRBV27 and TRBJ2-1; 10 bases line up with TRBD1. The CDR3 is 16 residues long. Trimming at V came to 5 bases and at J to 4 bases, leaving 8 bases not matched to a gene. The germline CDR1 and CDR2 sequences are MNHEY and SMNVEV (reference sequence). This chain's CDR3 is CASSPLGQGTYNEQFF. In DNA form, the CDR3 reads TGTGCCAGCAGTCCCTTGGGACAGGGGACTTACAATGAGCAGTTCTTC.

The CDR3 bases are TGCGCCAGCAGCTTGGGACAGGGAACCCCAGGCTACACCTTC. Amino acids: CASSLGQGTPGYTF. V usage is TRBV5-1 and J usage is TRBJ1-2; 7 bases match TRBD1. V trimming: 0 bases; J trimming: 8 bases; junction bases outside the gene matches: 7. In germline, CDR1 is SGHRS, CDR2 YFSETQ. The CDR3 covers 14 residues.

V and J are TRBV10-2 and TRBJ1-2, with 7 nucleotides matching TRBD1. CDR1 WSHSY and CDR2 SAAADI come from the germline V gene. The CDR3 is 17 amino acids. V was pared by 0 bases and J by 2 bases, with 9 bases of the junction left unmatched. This CDR3 is CASSESTGTAENYGYTF. The CDR3 DNA reads as TGCGCCAGCAGTGAGTCGACGGGGACAGCCGAGAACTATGGCTACACCTTC.

The chain employs TRBV30 and TRBJ1-1; the D is unclear. The CDR3 sequence is 13 residues long. V gave up 2 bases and J gave up 5 bases, with 12 bases separating them. Germline V gene sequence: CDR1 GTSNPN, CDR2 SVGIG (reference sequence). The CDR3: CAWSTHPGTEAFF. CDR3 DNA: TGTGCCTGGAGTACCCACCCGGGGACTGAAGCTTTCTTT.

This chain joins TRBV2 and TRBJ1-2; D not resolved. The germline CDR1 and CDR2 sequences are SNHLY and FYNNEI. V was pared by 1 base and J by 0 bases, with 9 bases between. The CDR3 is made up of 15 amino acids. CDR3 sequence (DNA): TGTGCCAGCAGTGAAGAATTCACAGCTAACTATGGCTACACCTTC. It translates to CASSEEFTANYGYTF.

The genes are TRBV19 and TRBJ1-1, with 8 positions matching TRBD1. From germline, CDR1 is LNHDA and CDR2 SQIVND (reference sequence). J lost 10 bases, V lost 8 bases, and 6 bases had no gene match. The CDR3 spans 11 residues. CDR3 sequence (DNA): TGTGCCAGTTCACAGGGGGGGGGAGCTTTCTTT. It translates to CASSQGGGAFF.

This chain uses TRBV6-1 with TRBJ1-4; D might be TRBD1 (5 bases). The CDR3 is made up of 15 amino acids. V was pared by 0 bases and J by 5 bases, with 10 bases between. CDR1 and CDR2 (germline): MNHNS, SASEGT. The CDR3 bases are TGTGCCAGCAGTGAAGCCAGGGTCCCCAATGAAAAACTGTTTTTT. Translation gives CASSEARVPNEKLFF.

The rearrangement links TRBV19 to TRBJ1-5; the match to TRBD1 covers 9 bases. CDR3 length: 15 residues. Trimming took 8 bases from V and 0 from J; bases not matched to a gene: 5. Germline V gene data show CDR1 as LNHDA and CDR2 as SQIVND (reference sequence). The chain's CDR3 is CASRDRAGSNQPQHF. The CDR3 DNA reads as TGTGCCAGTCGGGACAGGGCTGGTAGCAATCAGCCCCAGCATTTT.

This chain joins TRBV28 and TRBJ2-1, with 13 nucleotides matching TRBD2. This CDR3 region has 19 residues. Per the germline V gene, CDR1 is MDHEN and CDR2 is SYDVKM. With V trimmed by 5 bases and J by 8 bases, 18 bases remained unmatched. CDR3 coding DNA: TGTGCCAGCAGTCCCTATACCCTTTTGACTAGCGGGAGGAGGGATGAGCAGTTCTTC. Translated: CASSPYTLLTSGRRDEQFF.

The J gene is TRBJ2-3, the V gene TRBV27, with 8 nucleotides matching TRBD2. V dropped 6 bases and J dropped 2; count of bases not matched to a gene: 7. Looked up from germline, CDR1 is MNHEY and CDR2 is SMNVEV (reference sequence). The CDR3 runs 15 residues. Written as DNA, the CDR3 is TGTGCCAGCAGCGTTAGCGGGGCCCTCACAGATACGCAGTATTTT. Protein: CASSVSGALTDTQYF.

This chain connects TRBV5-1 to TRBJ2-5, with 7 bases fitting TRBD1. The ends lost 2 bases at V and 5 bases at J; junction bases unmatched: 6. Germline CDR1 SGHRS, CDR2 YFSETQ. The CDR3 contains 14 residues. CDR3 nucleotide sequence: TGCGCCAGCAGCTTCCGGGACAGCTACGAGACCCAGTACTTC. Its protein is CASSFRDSYETQYF.

V usage is TRBV5-1 and J usage is TRBJ2-5, with D perhaps matching TRBD1 (6 bases). CDR3 length: 15 amino acids. Germline V CDR1 and CDR2: SGHRS, YFSETQ. V lost 3 bases to trimming and J lost 1 base, with 13 bases between them. CDR3 sequence (DNA): TGCGCCAGCAGCTCAGACAGGATCCCCCAAGAGACCCAGTACTTC. Amino acids: CASSSDRIPQETQYF. Variable domain in full (rest from reference TRBV5-1 and TRBJ2-5): KAGVTQTPRYLIKTRGQQVTLSCSPISGHRSVSWYQQTPGQGLQFLFEYFSETQRNKGNFPGRFSGRQFSNSRSEMNVSTLELGDSALYLCASSSDRIPQETQYFGPGTRLLVL.

V gene TRBV29-1 combines with J gene TRBJ2-3; 14 bases agree with TRBD2. Germline V gene sequence: CDR1 SQVTM, CDR2 ANQGSEA. With V trimmed by 6 bases and J by 7 bases, 12 bases remained unmatched. CDR3 size: 16 residues. The CDR3 bases are TGCAGCGTGTCCTGGACTAGCGGGGGGCTCTCGAATACGCAGTATTTT. Translated, it gives CSVSWTSGGLSNTQYF.

This clone was recorded only once. J is TRBJ1-1 and V is TRBV19; D remains unclear. This CDR3 comprises 16 residues. V was trimmed by 5 bases and J by 0 bases, leaving 16 bases between them. Germline lookup yields CDR1 LNHDA and CDR2 SQIVND (reference sequence). The CDR3 DNA reads as TGTGCCAGTAGTCGACCTAGGCAGACGATGAACACTGAAGCTTTCTTT. Amino acids: CASSRPRQTMNTEAFF.

The table lists this clone with a count of one. The chain is built from TRBV7-2 and TRBJ1-1; D not resolved. Germline V gene data show CDR1 as SGHTA and CDR2 as FQGNSA. V lost 2 bases to trimming and J lost 0 bases, with 13 bases between them. This CDR3 has 16 amino acids. CDR3 nucleotide sequence: TGTGCCAGCAGCTTAACGAGGGTTTACGTGAACACTGAAGCTTTCTTT. This translates into CASSLTRVYVNTEAFF. Drawing the rest from reference TRBV7-2 and TRBJ1-1, the complete variable domain is GAGVSQSPSNKVTEKGKDVELRCDPISGHTALYWYRQSLGQGLEFLIYFQGNSAPDKSGLPSDRFSAERTGGSVSTLTIQRTQQEDSAVYLCASSLTRVYVNTEAFFGQGTRLTVV.